This passage covers 8 T cell receptor beta chains from one sample sequenced in a study of PD-1 blockade in classical Hodgkin lymphoma. The table came from immunoSEQ multiplex PCR; TCRdb's copy has only in-frame clones and leaves some out. The table lists 25,000 to 30,000 clones, about 81% of them singletons. Autologous stem cell transplantation was followed by relapse in every patient, and brentuximab vedotin exposure varied. The sample here was peripheral blood mononuclear cells (PBMCs), taken before the second cycle of nivolumab. These receptors all come from a human donor with classical Hodgkin lymphoma.

This chain joins TRBV2 and TRBJ1-1; TRBD1 might be the D (6 bases). Germline V gene data show CDR1 as SNHLY and CDR2 as FYNNEI. The V end lost 2 bases, the J end lost 4 bases, and 14 bases lay between the germline ends. The CDR3 length is 15 residues. CDR3 in DNA: TGTGCCAGCAGTGAAAGACAGGTAGGAGCCACTGAAGCTTTCTTT. Protein sequence: CASSERQVGATEAFF.

The chain links TRBV12-5 to TRBJ1-5, with D unresolved. There are 14 residues in the CDR3. The V end lost 6 bases, the J end lost 6 bases, and 15 bases lay between the germline ends. Looked up from germline, CDR1 is LGHNT and CDR2 is FRNRAP. The CDR3 sequence: CASGETLGSQPQHF. CDR3 in DNA: TGTGCTAGTGGCGAGACCCTGGGGAGTCAGCCCCAGCATTTT.

The rearrangement uses TRBV15 and TRBJ1-4; 9 bases align to TRBD1. There are 16 residues in the CDR3. V shed 5 bases and J 5 bases; nucleotides not matched to a gene: 9. CDR1 is LNHNV and CDR2 is YYDKDF in the germline V gene (reference sequence). The CDR3 nucleotides read TGTGCCACCAGCCAACCCCACGGGACAGGGAATGAAAAACTGTTTTTT. Amino acids: CATSQPHGTGNEKLFF.

The chain is built from TRBV28 and TRBJ1-2; perhaps TRBD1 as D (5 bases). The V and J ends lost 9 bases and 8 bases respectively, with 25 bases between them. The CDR3 contains 15 residues. Germline-derived CDR1 and CDR2 are MDHEN and SYDVKM. The CDR3 reads CASLSGDWGLGGYTF. The CDR3 bases are TGTGCCAGTTTAAGCGGGGACTGGGGTTTGGGCGGCTACACCTTC.

The chain couples TRBV6-5 to TRBJ1-5; D not resolved. Looked up from germline, CDR1 is MNHEY and CDR2 is SVGAGI. Trimming left V 7 bases short and J 7 bases short, with 17 bases between. The CDR3 is 14 residues long. The CDR3 protein is CASTKGSSDQPQHF. CDR3 nucleotide sequence: TGTGCCAGCACCAAGGGTTCAAGCGACCAGCCCCAGCATTTT.

This clone appeared a single time. CDR3 nucleotides: TGTGCCAGCAGAGCCTACGCCCGGGGAGATGGCTACACCTTC. Its protein is CASRAYARGDGYTF. The chain couples TRBV2 to TRBJ1-2; D gene unclear. In germline, CDR1 is SNHLY, CDR2 FYNNEI. V was shortened by 6 bases and J by 6 bases, with 17 bases between the two germline ends. The CDR3 has 14 amino acids.

V usage is TRBV6-1 and J usage is TRBJ2-5; the D is unclear. Germline values: CDR1 MNHNS, CDR2 SASEGT. V was trimmed by 3 bases and J by 5 bases, leaving 4 bases between them. CDR3 size: 11 residues. CDR3 residues: CASSEVETQYF. The CDR3 coding sequence is TGTGCCAGCAGTGAGGTGGAGACCCAGTACTTC.

The chain uses TRBV10-1 and TRBJ1-3, with 8 nucleotides matching TRBD1. Unmatched junction bases numbered 7, after V lost 10 bases and J lost 2 bases. Germline V gives CDR1 WNHNN, CDR2 SYGVQD (reference sequence). The CDR3 has 14 amino acids. DNA of the CDR3: TGCGCCATACCTCAGGGGGCGGCTGGAAACACCATATATTTT. Amino acid sequence: CAIPQGAAGNTIYF.